A single sample is the source of the 7 T cell receptor beta chains below, sequenced in a study of radiation and T cells in renal cell carcinoma. TCRdb's table, derived via immunoSEQ multiplex PCR, lists solely in-frame clones and lacks some. Seen here are approximately 90,000 clones, 86% observed once, and the top ten hold over 6%. Time point specified: baseline pretreatment blood. Treatment of the sample: 15 Gy SBRT to primary tumor, nephrectomy 4 weeks later. This sample comprised blood, obtained from a patient whose treatment included radiotherapy and nephrectomy. Receptors were obtained from a man aged 50 or older with renal cell carcinoma.

The chain recombines TRBV7-8 with TRBJ2-7; possibly TRBD2 for D (5 bases). Germline assignment: CDR1 SGHVS and CDR2 FQNEAQ. Trimming shortened V by 1 base and J by 0 bases, and 10 bases separated the two germline ends. The CDR3 loop spans 15 amino acids. The CDR3: CASSLVGGLSYEQYF. CDR3 nucleotide sequence: TGTGCCAGCAGCTTAGTTGGCGGACTCTCCTACGAGCAGTACTTC.

The CDR3 protein is CAISPSGQRDTEAFF. DNA for the CDR3: TGTGCCATCAGTCCAAGCGGACAAAGGGACACTGAAGCTTTCTTT. V is TRBV10-3 and J is TRBJ1-1, with a weak D call TRBD1 (5 bases). Germline CDR1 and CDR2: ENHRY and SYGVKD. The CDR3 covers 15 residues. V was cut by 5 bases and J by 3 bases, with 16 bases left in between.

The rearrangement links TRBV5-1 to TRBJ1-1; 8 bases line up with TRBD1. J was trimmed by 1 base and V by 4 bases; bases with no gene match: 3. This CDR3 contains 14 residues. Germline V gene data show CDR1 as SGHRS and CDR2 as YFSETQ. The CDR3 DNA sequence: TGCGCCAGCAGCATCGGGACAGGGAACACTGAAGCTTTCTTT. Protein product: CASSIGTGNTEAFF.

CDR3 protein: CATTSGGPNYNEQFF. The DNA of the CDR3 is TGTGCCACGACTAGCGGGGGGCCAAACTACAATGAGCAGTTCTTC. V gene TRBV2 combines with J gene TRBJ2-1, with 13 positions matching TRBD2. CDR1 SNHLY and CDR2 FYNNEI come from the germline V gene. The CDR3 has 15 amino acids. J gave up 3 bases and V 10 bases, and 6 bases lay outside the gene matches.

The chain is built from TRBV7-8 and TRBJ2-5; 7 bases are shared with TRBD1. Germline loops: CDR1 SGHVS, CDR2 FQNEAQ. After removal of 5 bases from V and 2 bases from J, the junction contained 17 bases not matched to a gene. The CDR3 is 18 residues long. The chain's CDR3 is CASSLRLPGQPIQETQYF. The CDR3 DNA reads TGTGCCAGCAGCCTACGGTTACCGGGACAGCCTATACAAGAGACCCAGTACTTC.

This sequence joins TRBV7-3 and TRBJ2-2; TRBD1 matches at 10 bases. Germline values: CDR1 SGHTA, CDR2 FQGTGA. The ends lost 5 bases at V and 8 bases at J; junction bases unmatched: 8. The CDR3 totals 15 residues. The CDR3 DNA reads as TGTGCCAGCAGCGCCGGAGGGACAGGGGTGGGGGAGCTGTTTTTT. Translating it yields CASSAGGTGVGELFF.

The rearrangement uses TRBV18 and TRBJ2-2, with D perhaps assigned TRBD1 or TRBD2 (5 bases each). V lost 1 base and J lost 0, with 15 bases in between. This CDR3 spans 18 amino acids. Germline V gene lookup returns CDR1 KGHSH and CDR2 LQKENI. The CDR3 nucleotides read TGTGCCAGCTCACCACGGGGACCTAGGGTATCGAACACCGGGGAGCTGTTTTTT. Translated, it gives CASSPRGPRVSNTGELFF.